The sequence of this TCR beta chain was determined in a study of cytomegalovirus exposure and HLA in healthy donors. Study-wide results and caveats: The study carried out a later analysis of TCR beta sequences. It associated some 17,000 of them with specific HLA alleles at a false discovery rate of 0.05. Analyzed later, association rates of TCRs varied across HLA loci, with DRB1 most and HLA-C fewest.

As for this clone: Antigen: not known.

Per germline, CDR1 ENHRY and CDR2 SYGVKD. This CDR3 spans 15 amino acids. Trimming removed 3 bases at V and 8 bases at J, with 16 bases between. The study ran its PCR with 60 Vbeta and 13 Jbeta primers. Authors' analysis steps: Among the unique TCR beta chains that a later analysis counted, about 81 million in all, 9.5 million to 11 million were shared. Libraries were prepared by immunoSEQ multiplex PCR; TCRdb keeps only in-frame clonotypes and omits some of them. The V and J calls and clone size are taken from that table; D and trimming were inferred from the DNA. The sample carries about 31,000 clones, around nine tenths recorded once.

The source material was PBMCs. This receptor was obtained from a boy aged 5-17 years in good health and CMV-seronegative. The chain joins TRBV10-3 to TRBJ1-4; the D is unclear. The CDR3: CAISERQAGNEKLFF. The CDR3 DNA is TGTGCCATCAGTGAAAGGCAGGCGGGGAACGAAAAACTGTTTTTT.